Listed here is a single T cell receptor beta chain. This clonotype was found a few times. Its target antigen remains unknown. No base quality information exists; no much larger clone differs at one position. PBMCs were isolated by Ficoll-Paque density gradient centrifugation. These data are taken from a study of T-cell memory formation after mild COVID-19 (dated by TCRdb to the early 2020s). Regarding the study in general: TCR sequence clusters from the two donors were found to be largely donor specific. In a couple of donors, T-cell clones that expanded and contracted after mild COVID-19 were tracked by sequencing TCRalpha and TCRbeta repertoires over time. The cohort was made up of two young adult volunteers, one female and one male, who were previously healthy.

What the authors observed across the whole study: Some responding clones were found in pre-infection memory, which suggests that pre-existing cross-reactive memory T cells took part in the SARS-CoV-2 response. SARS-CoV-2 specificity was not confirmed for the second-wave clones peaking on day 37. The study included only a couple of mild cases, and larger cohorts that include severe cases with pre-infection samples were judged to be necessary. Contracting CD4+ clones were located mainly in the CM and EM memory subsets, whereas CD8+ clones were found to be enriched in EMRA. From day 15 to 85, contracting clones showed balanced CD4/CD8 phenotypes, whereas a second wave of clones that expanded from day 15 to 37 leaned towards CD4+.

V and J lose 10 bases and 7 bases, and a span of 17 bases separates them. CDR1 and CDR2 are read off the germline V gene (reference sequence) as SEHNR and FQNEAQ. The CDR3 holds 12 amino acids from the cysteine to the phenylalanine. Solely the CDR3 DNA is kept, with 36 bases framed from the first base. Sequencing relied on an Illumina NovaSeq 6000. TCRalpha and TCRbeta cDNA libraries were constructed by 5'RACE with constant-segment primers, with sample barcodes and unique molecular identifiers being introduced. Trizol reagent was used to extract RNA from every sample. Libraries were amplified in two PCR steps, with a second sample barcode and Illumina TruSeq adapters added in the second step. Sequencing of libraries was performed on an Illumina NovaSeq with 2 x 150 bp paired-end reads. Under the source paper's analysis protocol: Reads were demultiplexed and collapsed into UMI-guided consensus sequences with migec v1.2.7. Using mixcr v2.1.11, UMI consensuses were aligned to TRA and TRB V and J templates and then assembled into clonotypes. A clonotype was counted as expanded or contracted only when both edgeR and NoisET called the clonotype significant, with the noise models trained on biological replicates. edgeR calls used a false discovery rate-adjusted p below 0.01 and a log2 fold-change threshold of 1. As an exploratory analysis of dynamics, max-normalized trajectories of the 1000 most abundant clonotypes were examined by PCA with hierarchical clustering. The CD4 or CD8 phenotype of responding clones was assigned using the separately sequenced CD4+ and CD8+ repertoires. The raw public data were reprocessed by TCRdb itself: fastp quality trimming at Q25, MiXCR clonotype calling, in-frame beta chains only. Merged by CDR3 protein, the rows form single entries marked with the most common genes and DNA. TCRdb, not the authors, supplied the V and J calls. Recorded for this sample are 130,000 to 150,000 distinct CDR3 sequences; over 15% of them occurred a single time. Around 2% of the sample comes from the top ten.

The sample comprised PBMCs or a T cell subset sorted from them (not recorded which). The sequence links TRBV7-9 to TRBJ2-7, and TRBD2 may be the D gene, going by 7 matching bases. This clonotype was sampled from an adult woman who had mild COVID-19 (a few samples of this study predate the infection). The sample titles of this study are shuffled in the database, so cell type and time point are left out; the donor was told from shared clones. The sequenced DNA: TGTGCCATTAATTCGGGGGGCGGGGAGCAGTACTTC. Translated, it reads CAINSGGGEQYF. Reference TRBV7-9 and TRBJ2-7 proteins supply the regions before and after the CDR3; the full variable domain is: DTGVSQNPRHKITKRGQNVTFRCDPISEHNRLYWYRQTLGQGPEFLTYFQNEAQLEKSRLLSDRFSAERPKGSFSTLEIQRTEQGDSAMYLCAINSGGGEQYFGPGTRLTVT.